A selection of T cell receptor beta chains follows, all from one sample in a study of identical twins. Each CDR3 protein is one row after TCRdb ran MiXCR on the 5' RACE reads. The repertoire holds approximately 94,000 distinct CDR3 sequences, with 5.9% as singletons. Sequencing was done on a sample of memory T cells sorted from blood. These receptors all stem from a woman in her forties or fifties in good health. The CDR3 runs from the conserved cysteine through the conserved F or W. A D gene is named only where the DNA matches it firmly. Clone sizes are given selectively: once, few, many, or a class where the clone is expanded.

v_call	clone_size	d_call	j_call	cdr3_nt	cdr3_aa
TRBV12-3/TRBV12-4	many	NA	TRBJ2-3	TGTGCCAGCAGTCCCCTTAGGTCCACCGATACGCAGTATTTT	CASSPLRSTDTQYF
TRBV20-1	many	NA	TRBJ2-1	TGCAGTGCTACCCCGCGAGGCAATGAGCAGTTCTTC	CSATPRGNEQFF
TRBV20-1	many	TRBD2	TRBJ2-1	TGCAGTGCTCAGGAGACTAGCGGGAGGGTTCAGCAGTTCTTC	CSAQETSGRVQQFF
TRBV20-1	many	TRBD1	TRBJ2-3	TGCAGTGCTAGACTCCCGACAGGGGGCGCCTCAGATACGCAGTATTTT	CSARLPTGGASDTQYF
TRBV5-1	many	NA	TRBJ2-6	TGCGCCAGCAGCTTTGGGCAGGGTAGTGCTGGGGCCAACGTCCTGACTTTC	CASSFGQGSAGANVLTF
TRBV7-8	few	NA	TRBJ1-5	TGTGCCAGCAGCCCCCAGGGGTGGGGCAATCAGCCCCAGCATTTT	CASSPQGWGNQPQHF
TRBV30	NA	NA	TRBJ2-1	TGTGCCTGGAGGATTCGCGGGACGCACTCTGGAGGTGAGCAGTTCTTC	CAWRIRGTHSGGEQFF
TRBV5-1	few	NA	TRBJ2-1	TGCGCCAGCAGCTTGGGACTACCTACTCGCTCCTACAATGAGCAGTTCTTC	CASSLGLPTRSYNEQFF
TRBV11-2	NA	NA	TRBJ1-6	TGTGCCAGCAGCTTAGAAGGCGGCTCACCCCTCCACTTT	CASSLEGGSPLHF
TRBV6-2/TRBV6-3	many	TRBD1	TRBJ1-1	TGTGCCAGCAGTTACCCGTCGGCGGGGACAGCTAACACTGAAGCTTTCTTT	CASSYPSAGTANTEAFF
TRBV11-2	many	NA	TRBJ1-5	TGTGCCAGCAGCCGCGATACAGGTAATCAGCCCCAGCATTTT	CASSRDTGNQPQHF
TRBV12-3/TRBV12-4	many	NA	TRBJ1-2	TGTGCCAGCAGTGCCAGGGTAACCTATGGCTACACCTTC	CASSARVTYGYTF
TRBV18	many	NA	TRBJ2-7	TGTGCCAGCTCACCACCGCGCGGTACCCCCTACGAGCAGTACTTC	CASSPPRGTPYEQYF
TRBV30	NA	TRBD1	TRBJ2-6	TGTGCCTGGAGTGCCTGGGACAGCCTATTCTCTGGGGCCAACGTCCTGACTTTC	CAWSAWDSLFSGANVLTF
TRBV5-1	many	NA	TRBJ2-5	TGCGCCAGCAGTCGGGGGACAACAGGAGAGACCCAGTACTTC	CASSRGTTGETQYF
TRBV6-1	many	NA	TRBJ2-1	TGTGCCAGCAGTGAACAATACAATGAGCAGTTCTTC	CASSEQYNEQFF
TRBV20-1	many	TRBD1	TRBJ2-5	TGCAGTGCTCCTCCCGAGGCAGGGGGTTCGGTAACGACCCAGTACTTC	CSAPPEAGGSVTTQYF
TRBV19	NA	TRBD2	TRBJ2-3	TGTGCCAGTAGTATCGGTAGCGGGACAGATACGCAGTATTTT	CASSIGSGTDTQYF
TRBV29-1	many	NA	TRBJ2-7	TGCAGCGTTGAACGGGGAGCCTACGAGCAGTACTTC	CSVERGAYEQYF
TRBV5-1	once	TRBD2	TRBJ2-5	TGCGCCAGCAGCCCTTCTAGCGGGAGGTCCCAAGAGACCCAGTACTTC	CASSPSSGRSQETQYF
TRBV19	once	NA	TRBJ2-7	TGTGCCAGCCGCTGGCGGGGTCCTTTCGAGCAGTACTTC	CASRWRGPFEQYF
TRBV11-2	many	NA	TRBJ2-3	TGTGCCAGCAGCTTAGAAGGGGTGGGGGCGGTCACGCAGTATTTT	CASSLEGVGAVTQYF
TRBV6-1	many	TRBD1	TRBJ2-1	TGTGCCAGCAGTGTAAACTCAGGGGGAGAGCAGTTCTTC	CASSVNSGGEQFF
TRBV30	NA	NA	TRBJ2-2	TGTGCCGGTAGGGGTACGGGGATCGGGGAGCTGTTTTTT	CAGRGTGIGELFF
TRBV29-1	NA	TRBD2	TRBJ2-7	TGCAGCGGGACTAGTGGCCGCGAGCAGTACTTC	CSGTSGREQYF
TRBV5-1	many	NA	TRBJ2-1	TGCGCCAGCAGAGGGACCGAGGGTTTTGAGCAGTTCTTC	CASRGTEGFEQFF
TRBV3-1	many	TRBD1	TRBJ1-1	TGTGCCAGCAGCCCAGGGACAGGGGGAACTGAAGCTTTCTTT	CASSPGTGGTEAFF
TRBV5-1	many	TRBD1	TRBJ1-5	TGCGCCAGCAGCTCGCTGGCGGACAGGGGAGGAGGGAAACAGCCCCAGCATTTT	CASSSLADRGGGKQPQHF
TRBV9	NA	NA	TRBJ1-2	TGTGCCAGCACCTCATCACCTGCTGGGGGTTCAAAATTCTATGGCTACACCTTC	CASTSSPAGGSKFYGYTF
TRBV27	many	NA	TRBJ2-7	TGTGCCAGCACCCCCTCCCTAGGGTTGGTTGAGCAGTACTTC	CASTPSLGLVEQYF
TRBV20-1	many	NA	TRBJ1-5	TGCAGTGCTAACCGGGACAAGTACCAGCCCCAGCATTTT	CSANRDKYQPQHF
TRBV24-1	many	NA	TRBJ2-5	TGTGCCACCAGCCGGGGCAGATTGGGCCTAGAGACCCAGTACTTC	CATSRGRLGLETQYF
TRBV27	many	TRBD2	TRBJ2-2	TGTGCCAGCAGTTCGACCGGGACTAGCGGGAAAGGCCCCGGGGAGCTGTTTTTT	CASSSTGTSGKGPGELFF
TRBV11-2	many	TRBD2	TRBJ2-5	TGTGCCAGCAGCCGAGAGGGACTAGCGGGACAAGAGACCCAGTACTTC	CASSREGLAGQETQYF
TRBV4-1	many	NA	TRBJ1-3	TGCGCCAGCAGCCAAGCAGGAGTTGAATTCGGAAACACCATATATTTT	CASSQAGVEFGNTIYF
TRBV30	NA	NA	TRBJ2-5	TGTGCCTGGACTACCTTAGTGGGGGTGAGCGAGACCCAGTACTTC	CAWTTLVGVSETQYF
TRBV5-1	few	TRBD2	TRBJ2-3	TGCGCCAGCAGCTTGGATGGCCTAGCGGTAGATACGCAGTATTTT	CASSLDGLAVDTQYF
TRBV27	many	NA	TRBJ1-2	TGTGCCAGCCGACACTTGGGCGGAGGCTACACCTTC	CASRHLGGGYTF
TRBV19	few	TRBD1	TRBJ2-5	TGTGCCAGTAGTCGCGGACAGGGAACAGAGACCCAGTACTTC	CASSRGQGTETQYF
TRBV6-5	many	NA	TRBJ2-3	TGTGCCAGCAGTTACAACAGGGCGACAGATACGCAGTATTTT	CASSYNRATDTQYF
TRBV10-3	many	TRBD1	TRBJ2-2	TGTGCCATCAGGGGAGACAGGGAGAACACCGGGGAGCTGTTTTTT	CAIRGDRENTGELFF
TRBV15	NA	NA	TRBJ1-5	TGTGCCACCAGCAGATATATGGGATCGGTTCAGCCCCAGCATTTT	CATSRYMGSVQPQHF
TRBV12-3/TRBV12-4	many	TRBD2	TRBJ2-1	TGTGCCAGCGGCTCTAGCGGGAGGGCTAATGAGCAGTTCTTC	CASGSSGRANEQFF
TRBV7-9	many	NA	TRBJ2-6	TGTGCCAGCAGCTCTTTAACGGGACGGGACTCTGGGGCCAACGTCCTGACTTTC	CASSSLTGRDSGANVLTF
TRBV7-6	many	NA	TRBJ1-3	TGTGCCAGCAGCAGAGGGAAGGGAAACACCATATATTTT	CASSRGKGNTIYF
TRBV5-1	many	TRBD1	TRBJ1-1	TGCGCCAGCAGGCAGGGGGCGAACACTGAAGCTTTCTTT	CASRQGANTEAFF
TRBV9	NA	TRBD2	TRBJ2-2	TGTGCCAGCAGCGACCTAGCGGGAGCTAACGGGGAGCTGTTTTTT	CASSDLAGANGELFF
TRBV2	many	NA	TRBJ2-1	TGTGCCAGCACGACGACCAGCAATGAGCAGTTCTTC	CASTTTSNEQFF
TRBV10-1	many	NA	TRBJ2-7	TGCGCCGGACTAAACAGAGTCTACGAGCAGTACTTC	CAGLNRVYEQYF
TRBV12-3/TRBV12-4	few	NA	TRBJ1-1	TGTGCCAGCAGTCCCCGGGCAGTGGCGGGCACTGAAGCTTTCTTT	CASSPRAVAGTEAFF
TRBV12-3/TRBV12-4	NA	NA	TRBJ1-4	TGTGCCAGCAGTTTCCCGGGGGGGCGGGAAAAACTGTTTTTT	CASSFPGGREKLFF
TRBV9	many	NA	TRBJ2-7	TGTGCCAGCAGCGGCTCTATCGTGGGCGGGACTTACGAGCAGTACTTC	CASSGSIVGGTYEQYF
TRBV9	NA	NA	TRBJ2-2	TGTGCCAGCAGCGTTCTCATAACCACCGGGGAGCTGTTTTTT	CASSVLITTGELFF
TRBV3-1	many	NA	TRBJ2-5	TGTGCCAGCAGCCAAGATCCGGGGCAAGAGACCCAGTACTTC	CASSQDPGQETQYF